This T cell receptor (beta chain) was identified during a study of blood T cell repertoires in COVID-19. Study overall: Samples representing acute and convalescent COVID-19 were sourced from the United States, Italy and Spain. Nucleic acid was either cDNA or gDNA, and it came from T cells, B-cell-depleted T cells, or PBMCs.

The Seattle patients, enrolled during active infection, were followed longitudinally. V lost 3 bases, J lost 5 bases, and 11 bases stayed unmatched. The CDR3 contains 17 residues. From germline, CDR1 is KGHSH and CDR2 LQKENI. Methods used by the authors: By means of reference gene primer amplification, nucleated cell counts were estimated. The assay was immunoSEQ multiplex PCR, and TCRdb's table has in-frame clones only and misses some. D and trimming come from the DNA, and the V and J calls and clone size come from that table. Of around 250,000 clones in the sample, about 84% were seen once. Sequenced input: peripheral blood. This receptor was obtained from a woman older than 75 with COVID-19, enrolled during active disease. The rearrangement joins TRBV18 to TRBJ2-2; 8 bases fit TRBD2. The CDR3 DNA sequence: TGTGCCAGCTCACCCTCAGTCGCGGGGGGACCAACCGGGGAGCTGTTTTTT. This translates into CASSPSVAGGPTGELFF.